This T cell receptor beta chain stems from a study of CD8+CD57+ T cells in acquired aplastic anemia. Overall study context: Mean yield of DNA from sorted CD4+ and CD8+ cells was approximately 3 ug.

V was clipped by 3 bases and J by 8 bases; unmatched bases: 13. This CDR3 spans 16 amino acids. CDR1 and CDR2 (germline): SGHTA, FQGNSA. The study, taken as a whole, reports: A set of twenty-nine CD8+ CDR3 sequences was shared between patients and controls, and these sequences appeared highly expressed in patients.

Notes on this clonotype: Antigen specificity is unknown.

CDR3 and TCR beta VDJ profiling relied on a genomic DNA template. TCRdb passed the reads through MiXCR, listing each CDR3 protein once. Among around 180,000 distinct CDR3 sequences listed, around 60% were seen once. The rearrangement joins TRBV7-2 to TRBJ1-2; 9 nucleotides match TRBD1. The clonotype was recovered from a human donor in good health. Material: sorted CD4+, CD8+, or CD8+CD57+ T cells (not recorded which) from PBMCs. CDR3 sequence (DNA): TGTGCCAGCAGCTTCTACGCGGGACAGGGTCGAATAGGCTACACCTTC. Its protein product is CASSFYAGQGRIGYTF.